Listed below are T cell receptor beta chains from one sample, sequenced in a study of response to subunit inactivated influenza vaccine. TCRdb reprocessed the RT-PCR reads with MiXCR, giving one entry per CDR3 protein. The table lists more than 450,000 distinct CDR3 sequences, around 11% of them singletons. In addition, the sample was reused for a study of T cells expressing NK-cell markers.

The sequenced sample was PBMCs from blood, obtained on the day of vaccination. The source of these receptors is a man in his fifties or sixties who received an inactivated influenza vaccine. Each CDR3 is given with its conserved first and last residue. Fields, in order: J gene, V gene, CDR3 protein.

TRBJ2-3	TRBV4-2	CASSQRLAPGTDTQYF
TRBJ2-3	TRBV7-9	CASSLGQGDTDTQYF
TRBJ1-5	TRBV6-2/TRBV6-3	CASSTIDNYSNQPQHF
TRBJ1-4	TRBV28	CASSPTGGSNEKLFF
TRBJ2-7	TRBV12-3/TRBV12-4	CASSSGGTAYEQYF
TRBJ2-2	TRBV4-3	CASSQDGPGELFF
TRBJ2-7	TRBV5-1	CASSLSGQGSNEQYF
TRBJ1-2	TRBV9	CASSEGPLNYGYTF
TRBJ2-3	TRBV11-2	CASSLPSSGDTQYF
TRBJ2-7	TRBV27	CASSFDSSSSYEQYF
TRBJ2-1	TRBV28	CASSFGSYNEQFF
TRBJ2-5	TRBV6-1	CASTQVAGGPIQTQYF
TRBJ2-3	TRBV7-2	CASSLPPDYSSTDTQYF
TRBJ2-5	TRBV12-3/TRBV12-4	CASTPGTVETQYF
TRBJ2-2	TRBV14	CASSQSGFTGELFF
TRBJ2-3	TRBV20-1	CSARDASGGVPAQYF
TRBJ1-6	TRBV27	CASSFVGPGFAALHF
TRBJ2-7	TRBV9	CASSVDPNGYEQYF
TRBJ2-1	TRBV27	CASSGVSYNEQFF
TRBJ1-5	TRBV2	CASRGTGVGQPQHF
TRBJ2-5	TRBV7-2	CASSVLLRGTQYF
TRBJ2-7	TRBV20-1	CSARALQPGLAGADEQYF
TRBJ2-1	TRBV29-1	CSVEGRNEQFF
TRBJ1-2	TRBV5-1	CASSPRTGGSGYTF
TRBJ2-7	TRBV4-3	CASSQVKDSYEQYF
TRBJ1-2	TRBV28	CASDRGGYGYTF
TRBJ2-1	TRBV30	CAWSQSGGDYNEQFF
TRBJ2-1	TRBV24-1	CATSDGPSFEQFF
TRBJ1-1	TRBV28	CASSFSVTGEKNTEAFF
TRBJ1-6	TRBV20-1	CSASGAAGSPLHF
TRBJ2-7	TRBV20-1	CSARDRFSGRSYEQYF
TRBJ2-1	TRBV11-2	CASSLVPLLPNEQFF
TRBJ1-4	TRBV20-1	CSASPGITNEKLFF
TRBJ2-5	TRBV24-1	CATSLAGEETQYF
TRBJ2-1	TRBV7-7	CASSLVFRANNEQFF
TRBJ2-4	TRBV18	CASSPINSVSKNIQYF
TRBJ2-1	TRBV27	CASSLGTSGSGVEQFF
TRBJ2-3	TRBV5-1	CASSLGSSELTDTQYF
TRBJ2-7	TRBV28	CASSRPASSYEQYF
TRBJ1-1	TRBV19	CASSPLGRRNTEAFF
TRBJ2-1	TRBV5-1	CASRESSGKIYNEQFF
TRBJ1-5	TRBV20-1	CSARDHRGNQPQHF
TRBJ2-7	TRBV6-2/TRBV6-3	CASSYSNFGTGAYEQYF
TRBJ2-5	TRBV10-3	CATNSRVEETQYF
TRBJ1-6	TRBV5-1	CASSLAGGRVSPLHF
TRBJ2-7	TRBV11-2	CASSPIKKQSRSSYEQYF
TRBJ2-7	TRBV20-1	CSARVGTSGRASLVEQYF
TRBJ2-3	TRBV7-2	CASSFGRGADTQYF
TRBJ1-5	TRBV9	CASSVDGGGLRPQHF
TRBJ2-1	TRBV30	CAWSVGSYSYNEQFF